These 8 T cell receptor beta chains share one sample of origin, sequenced in a study of cytomegalovirus exposure and HLA in healthy donors. Primers: 60 Vbeta forward and 13 Jbeta reverse. Measured with immunoSEQ multiplex PCR; TCRdb has only the in-frame clones, and not every one. The table shows over 150,000 clones, with under 80% occurring only once. The sequencing sample was made of PBMCs. All receptors derive from a man under 40 in good health and CMV-seronegative.

This sequence joins TRBV28 and TRBJ2-2; TRBD1 is a possible D gene (5 bases). The ends were cut back, 2 bases at V and 6 bases at J, with 7 bases in the middle. The V gene's germline CDR1 is MDHEN and CDR2 SYDVKM. The CDR3 is 13 amino acids. CDR3 sequence (DNA): TGTGCCAGCAGTTTACAGGGTGCCGGGGAGCTGTTTTTT. Translated: CASSLQGAGELFF. The variable domain in full, completed from reference TRBV28 and TRBJ2-2, reads DVKVTQSSRYLVKRTGEKVFLECVQDMDHENMFWYRQDPGLGLRLIYFSYDVKMKEKGDIPEGYSVSREKKERFSLILESASTNQTSMYLCASSLQGAGELFFGEGSRLTVL.

Regarding this clone: At one end the junction does not follow the germline gene, possibly because of a read error. The chain employs TRBV7-9 and TRBJ1-6, with 9 bases that match TRBD1. The germline gives CDR1 SEHNR, CDR2 FQNEAQ (reference sequence). The CDR3 consists of 16 residues. The CDR3 is CASSPSDRGYNSPLNF. The DNA of the CDR3 is TGTGCCAGCAGCCCGTCGGACAGGGGCTATAATTCACCCCTCAACTTT.

The chain links TRBV5-4 to TRBJ1-2; 9 bases are a match to TRBD1. The CDR3 has 15 amino acids. Germline CDR1 is SGHNT and CDR2 is YYREEE (reference sequence). The junction had 3 bases not matched to a gene; V was cut back by 0 bases and J by 3 bases. Written as DNA, the CDR3 is TGTGCCAGCAGCTTGGTGGGACAGGGAGACTATGGCTACACCTTC. Translated, it gives CASSLVGQGDYGYTF.

As to this clone: An end of the junction does not agree with germline; a read error may underlie this. This rearrangement joins TRBV11-2 to TRBJ1-1, with 10 bases fitting TRBD1. Germline V CDR1 and CDR2: SGHAT, FQNNGV. The CDR3 totals 14 residues. For the CDR3, the DNA is TGTGCCAGCAGCGTAGAGGGACAGGGGACCCAAGCTTTCTTT. This encodes CASSVEGQGTQAFF.

This clone turned up a few times. The gene calls are TRBV10-3 and TRBJ2-2; 8 bases map to TRBD1. The CDR3 contains 16 residues. CDR1 and CDR2 (germline): ENHRY, SYGVKD. V was clipped by 5 bases and J by 1 base; unmatched bases: 6. CDR3 residues: CAISRTGTGNTGELFF. CDR3 bases: TGTGCCATCAGTAGGACCGGGACAGGGAACACCGGGGAGCTGTTTTTT.

This sequence joins TRBV19 and TRBJ2-7, with 7 bases fitting TRBD1. The V gene end was trimmed by 5 bases and the J gene end by 3 bases; junction bases not matched to a gene: 4. The CDR3 sequence is 13 residues long. Germline CDR1 and CDR2: LNHDA and SQIVND (reference sequence). This chain's CDR3 is CASSQGVSYEQYF. The CDR3 nucleotides read TGTGCCAGTAGTCAGGGGGTGAGCTACGAGCAGTACTTC.

J is TRBJ1-5 and V is TRBV30; 9 bases fit TRBD1. The CDR3 spans 13 residues. The V gene end was trimmed by 2 bases and the J gene end by 7 bases; junction bases not matched to a gene: 3. CDR1 is GTSNPN, CDR2 SVGIG, per germline (reference sequence). This CDR3 reads CAWSTGGSQPQHF. The CDR3 DNA is TGTGCCTGGAGTACAGGGGGCAGCCAGCCCCAGCATTTT. Full variable domain (outside the CDR3, taken from reference TRBV30 and TRBJ1-5): SQTIHQWPATLVQPVGSPLSLECTVEGTSNPNLYWYRQAAGRGLQLLFYSVGIGQISSEVPQNLSASRPQDRQFILSSKKLLLSDSGFYLCAWSTGGSQPQHFGDGTRLSIL.

V usage is TRBV6-4 and J usage is TRBJ1-5; D ambiguous. The CDR3 totals 13 residues. Trimming stripped 6 bases from V and 0 bases from J, with 6 bases between. CDR1 is MRHNA, CDR2 SNTAGT, per germline. The CDR3 DNA follows: TGTGCCAGCAGCAGTGGTAGCAATCAGCCCCAGCATTTT. Translation gives CASSSGSNQPQHF.